Each of the 4 T cell receptor beta chains below was sequenced from the same sample in a study of T cell responses to AZD1222 COVID-19 vaccine. Some clones are missing from TCRdb's copy, which holds only in-frame ones; the method was immunoSEQ multiplex PCR. Of 90,000 to 100,000 clones listed, approximately 91% were seen once; the top ten hold approximately 15%. The sample in question was peripheral blood, obtained 28 days after the second AZD1222 dose. Source of these receptors: an adult who received the AZD1222 COVID-19 vaccine.

The chain has TRBV27 and TRBJ2-7; TRBD2 might be the D (6 bases). This CDR3 is 14 amino acids long. The V gene's germline CDR1 is MNHEY and CDR2 SMNVEV (reference sequence). The V end was cut by 3 bases, the J end by 1 base, with 10 bases between. The CDR3, as DNA: TGTGCCAGCAGTTTTTATGGGGGGTCCTACGAGCAGTACTTC. It encodes CASSFYGGSYEQYF.

The CDR3 bases are TGTGCCAGCAGCCGGACAGGGGGACAGCCCCAGCATTTT. Its protein product is CASSRTGGQPQHF. J is TRBJ1-5 and V is TRBV9, with 10 bases matching TRBD1. In germline, CDR1 is SGDLS, CDR2 YYNGEE. Trimming removed 4 bases from V and 7 bases from J; junction bases left unmatched: 2. This CDR3 is built from 13 residues.

The chain combines TRBV11-2 with TRBJ2-2; TRBD1 is a possible D gene (5 bases). This CDR3 comprises 15 residues. Trimming took off 2 bases at V and 3 bases at J, with 10 bases between the two ends. CDR1 is SGHAT, CDR2 FQNNGV, per germline. The CDR3 DNA follows: TGTGCCAGCAGCTTATCGGCAGGGTACACCGGGGAGCTGTTTTTT. This codes for CASSLSAGYTGELFF. The full variable domain, in which reference TRBV11-2 and TRBJ2-2 provide the parts outside the CDR3, is EAGVAQSPRYKIIEKRQSVAFWCNPISGHATLYWYQQILGQGPKLLIQFQNNGVVDDSQLPKDRFSAERLKGVDSTLKIQPAKLEDSAVYLCASSLSAGYTGELFFGEGSRLTVL.

The chain couples TRBV28 to TRBJ2-6; D is perhaps TRBD1 (5 bases). V lost 7 bases to trimming and J lost 4 bases, with 23 bases between them. Germline V lookup: CDR1 MDHEN, CDR2 SYDVKM. This CDR3 region has 18 residues. The CDR3 spells CASTDSGQGFGGANVLTF. The CDR3 DNA sequence: TGTGCCAGCACCGACTCTGGGCAGGGCTTTGGGGGGGCCAACGTCCTGACTTTC.